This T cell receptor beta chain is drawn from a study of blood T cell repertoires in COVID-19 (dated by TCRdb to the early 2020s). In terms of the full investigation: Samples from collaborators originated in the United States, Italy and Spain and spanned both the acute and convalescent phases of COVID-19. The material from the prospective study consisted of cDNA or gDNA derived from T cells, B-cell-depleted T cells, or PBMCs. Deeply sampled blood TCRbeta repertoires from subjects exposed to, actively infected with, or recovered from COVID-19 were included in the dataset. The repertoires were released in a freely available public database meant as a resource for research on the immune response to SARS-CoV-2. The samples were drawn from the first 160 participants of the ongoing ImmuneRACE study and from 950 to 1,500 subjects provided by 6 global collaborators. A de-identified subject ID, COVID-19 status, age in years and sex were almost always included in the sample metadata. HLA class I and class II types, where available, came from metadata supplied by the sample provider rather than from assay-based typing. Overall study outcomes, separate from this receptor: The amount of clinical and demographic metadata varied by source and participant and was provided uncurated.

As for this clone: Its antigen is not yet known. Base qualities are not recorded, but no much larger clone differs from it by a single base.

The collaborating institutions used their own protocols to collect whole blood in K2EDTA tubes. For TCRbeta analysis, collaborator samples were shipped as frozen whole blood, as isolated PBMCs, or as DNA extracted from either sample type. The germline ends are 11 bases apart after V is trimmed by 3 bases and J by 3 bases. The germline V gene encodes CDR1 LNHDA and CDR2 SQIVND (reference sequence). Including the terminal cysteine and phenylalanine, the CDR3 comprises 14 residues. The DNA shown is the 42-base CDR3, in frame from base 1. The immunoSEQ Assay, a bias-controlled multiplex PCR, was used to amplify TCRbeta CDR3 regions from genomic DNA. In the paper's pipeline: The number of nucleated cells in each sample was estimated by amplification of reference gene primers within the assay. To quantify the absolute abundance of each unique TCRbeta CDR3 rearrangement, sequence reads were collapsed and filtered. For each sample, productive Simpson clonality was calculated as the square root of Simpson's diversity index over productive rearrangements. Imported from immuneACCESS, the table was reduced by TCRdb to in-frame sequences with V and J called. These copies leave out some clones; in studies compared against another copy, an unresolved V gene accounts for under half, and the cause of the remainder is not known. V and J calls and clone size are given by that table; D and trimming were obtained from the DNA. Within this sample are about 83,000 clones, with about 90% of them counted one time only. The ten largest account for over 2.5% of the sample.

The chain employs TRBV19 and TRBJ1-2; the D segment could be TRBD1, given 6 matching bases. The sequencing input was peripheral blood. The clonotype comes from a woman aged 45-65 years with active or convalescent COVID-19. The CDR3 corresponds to CASSINREYYGYTF. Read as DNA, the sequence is TGTGCCAGTAGTATTAACAGGGAGTACTATGGCTACACCTTC.